This passage covers 19 T cell receptor beta chains from one sample sequenced in a study of blood T cell repertoires in COVID-19. Sequencing used immunoSEQ multiplex PCR; TCRdb keeps in-frame clones, though not all of them. In the table there are about 50,000 clones, more than 85% of which are singletons. The sample taken for sequencing was peripheral blood. The receptors stem from a man aged 50 to 60 with active COVID-19.

The rearrangement joins TRBV28 to TRBJ2-7; TRBD2 agrees at 14 bases. The germline CDR1 and CDR2 sequences are MDHEN and SYDVKM. V dropped 6 bases and J dropped 12; count of bases not matched to a gene: 7. There are 13 residues in the CDR3. CDR3 sequence reads: CASSPGLAGVRYF. For the CDR3, the DNA is TGTGCCAGCAGCCCGGGACTAGCGGGAGTTCGGTACTTC.

V gene TRBV28 combines with J gene TRBJ1-6, with TRBD1 as a possible D gene (5 bases). V dropped 6 bases and J dropped 7 bases, with 19 bases sitting between them. Germline V gene data show CDR1 as MDHEN and CDR2 as SYDVKM. CDR3 length: 16 amino acids. The CDR3 coding sequence is TGTGCCAGCAGCTCGGCTGGGGGGGAGAACAATTCACCCCTCCACTTT. Its translation is CASSSAGGENNSPLHF.

The chain is built from TRBV4-1 and TRBJ2-1; the D gene is possibly TRBD1 (5 bases). CDR1 and CDR2 from the germline V gene are MGHRA and YSYEKL. This CDR3 has 13 residues. The V end was cut by 4 bases, the J end by 7 bases, with 11 bases between. CDR3 sequence: CASSRYPGNEQFF. The CDR3 DNA follows: TGCGCCAGCAGCCGGTACCCAGGGAATGAGCAGTTCTTC.

The J gene is TRBJ1-1, the V gene TRBV5-5, with TRBD1 identical over 8 bases. There are 16 residues in the CDR3. J gave up 3 bases and V 0 bases, and 7 bases lay outside the gene matches. Per the germline V gene, CDR1 is SGHKS and CDR2 is YYEKEE (reference sequence). The CDR3 sequence: CASSLDRGFRDTEAFF. The CDR3 DNA follows: TGTGCCAGCAGCTTGGACAGGGGGTTCCGGGACACTGAAGCTTTCTTT.

The V and J genes are TRBV5-6 and TRBJ2-7, with D unclear. Per the germline V gene, CDR1 is SGHDT and CDR2 is YYEEEE. The CDR3 consists of 12 residues. V lost 0 bases, J lost 5 bases, and 6 bases lay in between. CDR3 sequence: CASSLVSNEQYF. The CDR3 DNA follows: TGTGCCAGCAGCTTGGTTAGTAACGAGCAGTACTTC.

A few counts support this clone. The chain is built from TRBV27 and TRBJ2-7, with a possible D match to TRBD1 (5 bases). This CDR3 region has 14 residues. Trimming took off 3 bases at V and 1 base at J, with 10 bases between the two ends. Germline V gene lookup returns CDR1 MNHEY and CDR2 SMNVEV (reference sequence). The CDR3 reads CASSLQGGSYEQYF. The CDR3 DNA follows: TGTGCCAGCAGTTTGCAGGGTGGGTCCTACGAGCAGTACTTC.

The chain uses TRBV10-3 and TRBJ2-5; TRBD2 aligns across 11 bases. Germline CDR1 ENHRY, CDR2 SYGVKD. Losses at the gene ends were 2 bases for V and 2 bases for J; bases not matched to a gene: 1. The length of the CDR3 is 15 residues. In DNA, the CDR3 is TGTGCCATCAGTGAGGCTAGCGGGGGGCAAGAGACCCAGTACTTC. It encodes CAISEASGGQETQYF.

Only one count was recorded for this clone. The rearrangement uses TRBV6-1 and TRBJ1-4; a possible D gene is TRBD1 (6 bases). The CDR3 is 15 amino acids. V lost 1 base, J lost 7 bases, and 13 bases lay in between. CDR1 MNHNS and CDR2 SASEGT come from the germline V gene. CDR3 protein: CASSEGRGGVEKLFF. CDR3 in DNA: TGTGCCAGCAGTGAAGGGAGGGGGGGAGTTGAAAAACTGTTTTTT.

This chain joins TRBV18 and TRBJ2-3, with 11 bases that match TRBD2. Trimming at V came to 3 bases and at J to 5 bases, leaving 7 bases not matched to a gene. The CDR3 contains 16 residues. Germline values: CDR1 KGHSH, CDR2 LQKENI. The CDR3 region is CASSPALAGAGDTQYF. The DNA for the CDR3 is TGTGCCAGCTCACCCGCACTAGCGGGAGCCGGAGATACGCAGTATTTT.

The J gene is TRBJ2-1, the V gene TRBV6-2 or TRBV6-3; 8 bases line up with TRBD1. This CDR3 contains 14 residues. The germline gives CDR1 MNHEY, CDR2 SVGEGT. J was trimmed by 8 bases and V by 5 bases; bases with no gene match: 8. CDR3 residues: CASSATGGMHEQFF. The CDR3 region has the DNA TGTGCCAGCAGTGCCACAGGGGGGATGCATGAGCAGTTCTTC.

The J gene is TRBJ1-1, the V gene TRBV18, with D possibly matching TRBD1 (5 bases). Trimming shortened V by 3 bases and J by 2 bases, and 10 bases separated the two germline ends. This CDR3 is 14 amino acids long. Germline CDR1 and CDR2: KGHSH and LQKENI. Here the CDR3 DNA reads TGTGCCAGCTCACCGGGGGGAGTAAACACTGAAGCTTTCTTT. Encoded protein: CASSPGGVNTEAFF. The full variable domain, rest sourced from reference TRBV18 and TRBJ1-1, is NAGVMQNPRHLVRRRGQEARLRCSPMKGHSHVYWYRQLPEEGLKFMVYLQKENIIDESGMPKERFSAEFPKEGPSILRIQQVVRGDSAAYFCASSPGGVNTEAFFGQGTRLTVV.

This chain joins TRBV6-1 and TRBJ1-2; D gene ambiguous. CDR1 and CDR2 (germline): MNHNS, SASEGT. With 1 base removed from V and 4 bases from J, the gap between germline ends came to 7 bases. The CDR3 is made up of 13 amino acids. The CDR3 DNA is TGTGCCAGCAGTGAAGGGCTCTCCTATGGCTACACCTTC. The encoded protein is CASSEGLSYGYTF.

The chain has TRBV4-1 and TRBJ2-5; 9 bases map to TRBD2. Trimming at V came to 1 base and at J to 4 bases, leaving 10 bases not matched to a gene. CDR1 is MGHRA, CDR2 YSYEKL, per germline. The CDR3 is 17 amino acids. For the CDR3, the DNA is TGCGCCAGCAGCCAAGCCGCCGGGACTAGCATAGGAGAGACCCAGTACTTC. Residues: CASSQAAGTSIGETQYF.

V usage is TRBV7-3 and J usage is TRBJ1-1; perhaps TRBD1 as D (5 bases). The CDR3 totals 13 residues. Germline V lookup: CDR1 SGHTA, CDR2 FQGTGA. Trimming took 4 bases from V and 6 from J, leaving 12 bases between them. For the CDR3, the DNA is TGTGCCAGCAGCTACGGGGGAGGGTCTGAAGCTTTCTTT. Amino acid sequence: CASSYGGGSEAFF.

This chain uses TRBV4-2 with TRBJ1-2, with 11 bases that match TRBD1. V shed 0 bases, J shed 4 bases, and the junction held 4 bases outside the gene matches. This CDR3 region has 16 residues. Germline V CDR1 and CDR2: LGHNA, YNFKEQ. This CDR3 is CASSQDRTGGLYGYTF. CDR3 nucleotide sequence: TGTGCCAGCAGCCAAGATCGGACAGGGGGCCTCTATGGCTACACCTTC.

The genes are TRBV28 and TRBJ1-6; 7 bases map to TRBD1. Germline V CDR1 and CDR2: MDHEN, SYDVKM. The CDR3 extends over 13 amino acids. The J segment lost 9 bases and the V segment lost 10 bases, leaving 9 bases of the junction unmatched. In nucleotides, the CDR3 is TGTGCCACCCGACAGGGACGAGGTTCACCCCTCCACTTT. Its protein is CATRQGRGSPLHF. Filled out from reference TRBV28 and TRBJ1-6, the complete variable domain reads DVKVTQSSRYLVKRTGEKVFLECVQDMDHENMFWYRQDPGLGLRLIYFSYDVKMKEKGDIPEGYSVSREKKERFSLILESASTNQTSMYLCATRQGRGSPLHFGNGTRLTVT.

This clone showed up just a few times. The gene calls are TRBV5-4 and TRBJ2-7; 8 bases are shared with TRBD2. Germline CDR1 is SGHNT and CDR2 is YYREEE (reference sequence). The CDR3 is 13 residues long. Trimming took 4 bases from V and 7 from J; bases not matched to a gene: 7. The CDR3 spells CASSLKTSGEQYF. CDR3 nucleotide sequence: TGTGCCAGCAGCCTCAAAACTAGCGGAGAGCAGTACTTC. Filled out from reference TRBV5-4 and TRBJ2-7, the complete variable domain reads ETGVTQSPTHLIKTRGQQVTLRCSSQSGHNTVSWYQQALGQGPQFIFQYYREEENGRGNFPPRFSGLQFPNYSSELNVNALELDDSALYLCASSLKTSGEQYFGPGTRLTVT.

The rearrangement links TRBV2 to TRBJ1-3, with D perhaps TRBD1 (5 bases). The germline V gene has CDR1 SNHLY and CDR2 FYNNEI. The CDR3 loop spans 14 amino acids. With 3 bases removed from V and 7 bases from J, the gap between germline ends came to 13 bases. CDR3 DNA: TGTGCCAGCAGTGACGGTTCGGGGGTCAACACCATATATTTT. Protein sequence: CASSDGSGVNTIYF.

This chain connects TRBV24-1 to TRBJ1-5, with a weak D call TRBD1 (5 bases). Deletions cut 0 bases from V and 6 bases from J, with 8 bases between. This CDR3 has 14 amino acids. The germline V gene has CDR1 KGHDR and CDR2 SFDVKD. Written as DNA, the CDR3 is TGTGCCACCAGTGATTTGCAGGGAAGTCAGCCCCAGCATTTT. This encodes CATSDLQGSQPQHF.